What follows are 21 T cell receptor beta chains derived from one specimen sequenced in a study of vaccination effects on CD4 cells after COVID-19. After expansion with viral peptide pools in the ViraFEST assay, antigen-specific CD4+ T cells were sequenced. Isolating CD4+ T cells followed approximately nine days of culture. Sometime from March through December 2020, the person acquired a SARS-CoV-2 infection that PCR confirmed. The assay was immunoSEQ multiplex PCR, and TCRdb's table has in-frame clones only and misses some. The sample holds 20,000 to 30,000 clones, approximately 80% seen once. What these receptors recognize is not known. The sample here was CD4+ T cells from PBMCs cultured with HCoV-NL63 spike peptides, taken before COVID-19 vaccination. The receptors originated from a human donor who had a prior SARS-CoV-2 infection.

The chain combines TRBV11-2 with TRBJ1-3, with D unclear. The CDR3 spans 17 residues. Per germline, CDR1 SGHAT and CDR2 FQNNGV. V lost 5 bases, J lost 0 bases, and 17 bases lay in between. CDR3 sequence reads: CASSHPPAGVSGNTIYF. Written as DNA, the CDR3 is TGTGCCAGCAGCCATCCCCCCGCAGGTGTCTCTGGAAACACCATATATTTT.

The chain links TRBV13 to TRBJ2-1; D possibly matches TRBD1 or TRBD2 (5 bases each). This CDR3 is 14 amino acids long. Trimming removed 5 bases from V and 9 bases from J, with 17 bases in between. Germline loops: CDR1 PRHDT, CDR2 FYEKMQ (reference sequence). CDR3 sequence: CASSIFGGSGEQFF. CDR3 in DNA: TGTGCCAGCAGCATTTTTGGGGGTTCGGGTGAGCAGTTCTTC.

The chain couples TRBV11-2 to TRBJ1-2, with 11 positions matching TRBD1. The CDR3 consists of 13 residues. Germline trimming cut 5 bases from V and 7 bases from J; bases unmatched to any gene: 3. Per the germline V gene, CDR1 is SGHAT and CDR2 is FQNNGV. CDR3 sequence reads: CASSQDRGLGYTF. In DNA form, the CDR3 reads TGTGCCAGCAGCCAGGACAGGGGGCTTGGCTACACCTTC.

This chain connects TRBV6-6 to TRBJ1-1; 8 bases map to TRBD1. J lost 4 bases, V lost 10 bases, and 11 bases had no gene match. The germline V gene has CDR1 MNHNY and CDR2 SVGAGI (reference sequence). The CDR3 contains 14 residues. This chain's CDR3 is CATGQGWVSTEAFF. The CDR3 DNA sequence: TGTGCCACTGGACAGGGATGGGTGAGCACTGAAGCTTTCTTT.

This chain joins TRBV18 and TRBJ2-3; D not resolved. V lost 3 bases, J lost 3 bases, and 4 bases lay in between. The CDR3 totals 12 residues. Germline CDR1 reads KGHSH; CDR2 reads LQKENI. In DNA, the CDR3 is TGTGCCAGCTCACCCTTTACAGATACGCAGTATTTT. Its translation: CASSPFTDTQYF.

This chain joins TRBV9 and TRBJ2-7; D is undetermined. V dropped 0 bases and J dropped 1 base, with 8 bases sitting between them. Germline CDR1 and CDR2: SGDLS and YYNGEE. This CDR3 is 14 amino acids long. The CDR3, as DNA: TGTGCCAGCAGCGTAGACGGCGCGTCCTACGAGCAGTACTTC. Amino acids: CASSVDGASYEQYF.

The rearrangement links TRBV27 to TRBJ2-1; 9 bases align to TRBD2. V was clipped by 3 bases and J by 8 bases; unmatched bases: 5. In germline, CDR1 is MNHEY, CDR2 SMNVEV (reference sequence). The CDR3 runs to 14 residues. The DNA for the CDR3 is TGTGCCAGCAGTTTTAGCGGGAGAGGGGATGAGCAGTTCTTC. This translates into CASSFSGRGDEQFF.

This chain uses TRBV29-1 with TRBJ2-5; no clear D gene. CDR3 size: 12 residues. Trimming pared 4 bases from V and 3 bases from J, leaving 9 bases between. Germline CDR1 and CDR2: SQVTM and ANQGSEA. As DNA, the CDR3 is TGCAGCGTTGGTCGGGTAGAAGAGACCCAGTACTTC. It codes for CSVGRVEETQYF.

This clone turned up a few times. This rearrangement joins TRBV7-3 to TRBJ2-1; D is unresolved. The CDR3 has 15 residues. Germline loops: CDR1 SGHTA, CDR2 FQGTGA. The V end was cut by 2 bases, the J end by 0 bases, with 8 bases between. The CDR3 is CASSLARASYNEQFF. CDR3 nucleotide sequence: TGTGCCAGCAGCTTAGCTAGAGCCTCCTACAATGAGCAGTTCTTC.

The V call is TRBV13, the J call TRBJ2-7, with 7 bases fitting TRBD1. Trimming at V came to 4 bases and at J to 5 bases, leaving 5 bases not matched to a gene. Germline CDR1 is PRHDT and CDR2 is FYEKMQ (reference sequence). CDR3 size: 13 residues. Here the CDR3 reads CASSSRGPHEQYF. The CDR3 nucleotides are TGTGCCAGCAGCTCTAGGGGGCCCCACGAGCAGTACTTC. The entire variable domain, with the rest obtained from reference TRBV13 and TRBJ2-7, is as follows: AAGVIQSPRHLIKEKRETATLKCYPIPRHDTVYWYQQGPGQDPQFLISFYEKMQSDKGSIPDRFSAQQFSDYHSELNMSSLELGDSALYFCASSSRGPHEQYFGPGTRLTVT.

V is TRBV5-4 and J is TRBJ2-5; 7 bases are a match to TRBD1. The CDR3 has 14 amino acids. The J segment lost 3 bases and the V segment lost 3 bases, leaving 5 bases of the junction unmatched. The germline CDR1 and CDR2 sequences are SGHNT and YYREEE (reference sequence). This CDR3 is CASSSDREEETQYF. CDR3 DNA sequence: TGTGCCAGCAGCTCCGACAGGGAAGAAGAGACCCAGTACTTC.

The CDR3 is CASSLGPLTSTDTQYF. The CDR3 nucleotides are TGTGCCAGCAGCTTAGGACCACTTACTAGCACAGATACGCAGTATTTT. The chain combines TRBV7-6 with TRBJ2-3, with D unresolved. The germline V and J ends were trimmed by 1 base and 0 bases, with 11 bases remaining between them. Germline values: CDR1 SGHVS, CDR2 FNYEAQ. The CDR3 spans 16 residues. The full variable domain, completed using reference TRBV7-6 and TRBJ2-3, is GAGVSQSPRYKVTKRGQDVALRCDPISGHVSLYWYRQALGQGPEFLTYFNYEAQQDKSGLPNDRFSAERPEGSISTLTIQRTEQRDSAMYRCASSLGPLTSTDTQYFGPGTRLTVL.

This chain joins TRBV5-4 and TRBJ2-1; the D call may be TRBD1 or TRBD2 (6 bases each). Deletions cut 0 bases from V and 6 bases from J, with 7 bases between. Germline V gives CDR1 SGHNT, CDR2 YYREEE (reference sequence). The CDR3 totals 13 residues. The chain's CDR3 is CASSLEGGNEQFF. CDR3 nucleotide sequence: TGTGCCAGCAGCTTGGAGGGGGGCAATGAGCAGTTCTTC.

The chain recombines TRBV7-9 with TRBJ1-2; no firm D call. V was cut by 6 bases and J by 8 bases, with 13 bases left in between. Germline CDR1 and CDR2: SEHNR and FQNEAQ (reference sequence). The CDR3 is 12 residues long. The CDR3 DNA is TGTGCCAGCAGGGGTACCTCAGAGGGCTACACCTTC. Translation gives CASRGTSEGYTF.

The chain links TRBV5-1 to TRBJ2-2, with 7 bases fitting TRBD2. The germline gives CDR1 SGHRS, CDR2 YFSETQ. The CDR3 covers 13 residues. The V gene end was trimmed by 5 bases and the J gene end by 6 bases; junction bases not matched to a gene: 4. This CDR3 is CASRGGDPGELFF. The CDR3, as DNA: TGCGCCAGCAGGGGAGGGGATCCCGGGGAGCTGTTTTTT.

The rearrangement uses TRBV2 and TRBJ2-5; 8 nucleotides match TRBD2. Germline V lookup: CDR1 SNHLY, CDR2 FYNNEI. CDR3 length: 14 residues. Trimming cost V 3 bases and J 7 bases; bases outside gene matches: 7. The CDR3 here is CASSEEGLEGTQYF. CDR3 coding DNA: TGTGCCAGCAGTGAGGAGGGACTAGAAGGGACCCAGTACTTC.

The chain has TRBV21-1 and TRBJ2-1; the D call of TRBD2 is as the table states it, not checked on the DNA. TRBV21-1 corresponds to a pseudogene. The CDR3 extends over 19 amino acids. The CDR3 nucleotides read TGTGCCAGCAGCTGTGGGGGTTTTCTAGCGGATTCCTCCTACAATGAGCAGTTCTTC. Translated: CASSCGGFLADSSYNEQFF.

The chain combines TRBV7-8 with TRBJ2-2, with 12 bases that match TRBD2. The CDR3 covers 17 residues. Germline CDR1 SGHVS, CDR2 FQNEAQ. Losses at the gene ends were 1 base for V and 6 bases for J; bases not matched to a gene: 6. The CDR3 DNA sequence: TGTGCCAGCAGCTTAGAACTAGCGGGAGGAAAATCCGGGGAGCTGTTTTTT. Encoded protein: CASSLELAGGKSGELFF. The full variable domain, completed using reference TRBV7-8 and TRBJ2-2, is GAGVSQSPRYKVAKRGQDVALRCDPISGHVSLFWYQQALGQGPEFLTYFQNEAQLDKSGLPSDRFFAERPEGSVSTLKIQRTQQEDSAVYLCASSLELAGGKSGELFFGEGSRLTVL.

CDR3 nucleotide sequence: TGTGCCAGCAGTTTACCTCCAGGGTCTTACGCCGGGGAGCTGTTTTTT. Translating it yields CASSLPPGSYAGELFF. The chain is built from TRBV27 and TRBJ2-2; possibly TRBD1 for D (5 bases). The CDR3 sequence is 16 residues long. V shed 2 bases and J shed 6 bases, with 16 bases lying between them. Per the germline V gene, CDR1 is MNHEY and CDR2 is SMNVEV (reference sequence).

This rearrangement joins TRBV11-3 to TRBJ2-1; D call uncertain. The CDR3 is 13 amino acids. Trimming left V 2 bases short and J 13 bases short, with 15 bases between. The germline CDR1 and CDR2 sequences are SGHNT and YENEEA. DNA of the CDR3: TGTGCCAGCAGCTTAAAACGGCAGGACCCACAGTTCTTC. Amino acid sequence: CASSLKRQDPQFF.

The chain joins TRBV7-3 to TRBJ2-7; no reliable D call. Deletions cut 5 bases from V and 0 bases from J, with 11 bases between. This CDR3 spans 14 amino acids. Per germline, CDR1 SGHTA and CDR2 FQGTGA. The CDR3 protein is CASSLYRDSYEQYF. Here the CDR3 DNA reads TGTGCCAGCAGCCTCTACAGAGACTCCTACGAGCAGTACTTC.